This T cell receptor (beta chain) was documented in a study of T cell changes during pregnancy in multiple sclerosis. The germline V gene encodes CDR1 GTSNPN and CDR2 SVGIG (reference sequence). J was trimmed by 3 bases and V by 4 bases; bases with no gene match: 18. CDR3 length equals 18 residues. This clone was seen a handful of times. The assay was immunoSEQ multiplex PCR, and TCRdb's table has in-frame clones only and misses some. This sample yields about 61,000 clones, of which about 87% are seen a single time; roughly 0.89% belongs to the top ten. Specimen: peripheral blood, collected in the first trimester of pregnancy. This sequence originates from a female donor in good health, enrolled as a control in a pregnancy study. The chain combines TRBV30 with TRBJ1-1; TRBD1 matches at 9 bases. Here the CDR3 DNA reads TGTGCCTGGAATCTCCGGGACAGGGCATCGTTGACGGACACTGAAGCTTTCTTT. Its protein is CAWNLRDRASLTDTEAFF.